Following are 15 T cell receptor beta chains from one sample sequenced in a study of blood T cell repertoires in COVID-19. Clones were read by immunoSEQ multiplex PCR, and TCRdb kept only the in-frame ones, dropping some. Among around 40,000 clones listed, roughly 88% were seen once. The specimen sequenced was peripheral blood. All receptors derive from a man aged 55 to 70 with active COVID-19.

In its sample, this clone was seen once. The chain links TRBV10-3 to TRBJ1-6, with 7 bases that match TRBD1. Germline assignment: CDR1 ENHRY and CDR2 SYGVKD. This CDR3 region has 15 residues. J gave up 7 bases and V 6 bases, and 9 bases lay outside the gene matches. Here the CDR3 reads CAISADRAQNSPLHF. The CDR3 nucleotides are TGTGCCATCAGCGCAGACAGGGCCCAAAATTCACCCCTCCACTTT.

In its sample, this clone was seen a few times. The chain recombines TRBV7-3 with TRBJ2-1, with D tentatively TRBD2 (6 bases). V lost 4 bases, J lost 3 bases, and 13 bases lay in between. CDR1 SGHTA and CDR2 FQGTGA come from the germline V gene. The CDR3 is 15 residues long. CDR3 in DNA: TGTGCCAGCAGCTCCGTGGGGGGTAACTACAATGAGCAGTTCTTC. Translation gives CASSSVGGNYNEQFF.

CDR3 DNA: TGTGCCATCAGTGAACCCGGGACTGGGGAGACCCAGTACTTC. Translated: CAISEPGTGETQYF. V usage is TRBV10-3 and J usage is TRBJ2-5, with D perhaps TRBD2 (6 bases). The V and J ends lost 3 bases and 5 bases respectively, with 13 bases between them. Germline assignment: CDR1 ENHRY and CDR2 SYGVKD. CDR3 length equals 14 residues.

This rearrangement joins TRBV6-2 or TRBV6-3 to TRBJ2-1, with D unclear. Germline V lookup: CDR1 MNHEY, CDR2 SVGEGT. This CDR3 comprises 12 residues. Trimming removed 1 base at V and 9 bases at J, with 7 bases between. In DNA form, the CDR3 reads TGTGCCAGCAGTTACTTTCGCGGTGAGCAGTTCTTC. It specifies CASSYFRGEQFF.

The chain links TRBV10-2 to TRBJ2-2, with D possibly being TRBD1 (6 bases). Germline V lookup: CDR1 WSHSY, CDR2 SAAADI. The CDR3 is 15 residues long. V was shortened by 1 base and J by 5 bases, with 11 bases between the two germline ends. CDR3 residues: CASSELDSRTGELFF. The CDR3 bases are TGCGCCAGCAGTGAGTTGGACAGTCGAACCGGGGAGCTGTTTTTT.

V usage is TRBV13 and J usage is TRBJ2-1; D may be TRBD1 (7 bases). V lost 1 base, J lost 3 bases, and 10 bases lay in between. CDR1 PRHDT and CDR2 FYEKMQ come from the germline V gene (reference sequence). The CDR3 spans 15 residues. The CDR3 sequence: CASSLDRGGYNEQFF. The CDR3 DNA follows: TGTGCCAGCAGCTTAGACAGGGGAGGCTACAATGAGCAGTTCTTC. Combining the CDR3 with reference TRBV13 and TRBJ2-1 gives the whole variable domain AAGVIQSPRHLIKEKRETATLKCYPIPRHDTVYWYQQGPGQDPQFLISFYEKMQSDKGSIPDRFSAQQFSDYHSELNMSSLELGDSALYFCASSLDRGGYNEQFFGPGTRLTVL.

DNA for the CDR3: TGTGCCAGCAGCTCCCGGACTAGCGGATATCAAGAGACCCAGTACTTC. It encodes CASSSRTSGYQETQYF. The rearrangement joins TRBV3-1 (or the pseudogene TRBV3-2) to TRBJ2-5, with 10 bases lining up with TRBD2. The germline CDR1 and CDR2 sequences are LGHDT and YNNKEL (reference sequence). J was trimmed by 2 bases and V by 5 bases; bases with no gene match: 8. This CDR3 is 16 amino acids long.

For this clone: An end of the junction differs from the germline gene, which may be a read error. The chain combines TRBV6-2 or TRBV6-3 with TRBJ1-5; 8 bases are shared with TRBD1. The CDR3 runs to 18 residues. Germline assignment: CDR1 MNHEY and CDR2 SVGEGT. Written as DNA, the CDR3 is TGTGCCAGCACTTACGCTAGGACAGGGTTAGCAAGCAATCAGCCCCAGCATTTT. Translated, it gives CASTYARTGLASNQPQHF.

In this sample, this clone turned up once. The J gene is TRBJ1-2, the V gene TRBV27; D gene unclear. The germline CDR1 and CDR2 sequences are MNHEY and SMNVEV (reference sequence). Trimming took 3 bases from V and 4 from J, leaving 12 bases between them. This CDR3 is built from 14 residues. CDR3 DNA: TGTGCCAGCAGTTTTAACGGCGGCGGCTATGGCTACACCTTC. Residues: CASSFNGGGYGYTF.

The V and J genes are TRBV27 and TRBJ2-5, with TRBD1 identical over 10 bases. The V gene's germline CDR1 is MNHEY and CDR2 SMNVEV (reference sequence). The CDR3 has 15 residues. The V gene end was trimmed by 5 bases and the J gene end by 4 bases; junction bases not matched to a gene: 7. The chain's CDR3 is CASSRDRGRGETQYF. The CDR3 DNA follows: TGTGCCAGCAGTCGTGACAGGGGGCGGGGAGAGACCCAGTACTTC.

CDR3 DNA sequence: TGTGCCAGCAGTCCCCTCCTAGGGGTTGATACGCAGTATTTT. The encoded protein is CASSPLLGVDTQYF. The rearrangement joins TRBV28 to TRBJ2-3, with TRBD1 as a possible D gene (5 bases). Germline loops: CDR1 MDHEN, CDR2 SYDVKM. The CDR3 length is 14 residues. V lost 5 bases, J lost 6 bases, and 15 bases lay in between.

The V and J genes are TRBV6-6 and TRBJ2-2, with 8 bases identical to TRBD2. CDR3 size: 16 residues. V shed 7 bases and J 4 bases; nucleotides not matched to a gene: 11. Germline values: CDR1 MNHNY, CDR2 SVGAGI (reference sequence). The CDR3 DNA reads as TGTGCCAGCACCCATGTGGGGCTAGCGGGCACCGGGGAGCTGTTTTTT. This gives the protein CASTHVGLAGTGELFF.

This clone was counted between two and nine times. This rearrangement joins TRBV10-3 to TRBJ2-2; 7 bases align to TRBD1. The trim removed 5 bases at V and 4 bases at J, leaving 7 bases unmatched. The V gene's germline CDR1 is ENHRY and CDR2 SYGVKD. There are 15 residues in the CDR3. CDR3 nucleotide sequence: TGTGCCATCAGTTCGAAGGGGGCGCCCACCGGGGAGCTGTTTTTT. Amino acids: CAISSKGAPTGELFF.

The genes are TRBV7-8 and TRBJ2-7; 9 nucleotides match TRBD1. Germline-derived CDR1 and CDR2 are SGHVS and FQNEAQ. V trimming: 0 bases; J trimming: 3 bases; junction bases outside the gene matches: 3. This CDR3 contains 15 residues. The CDR3 here is CASSLAGQGGYEQYF. Written as DNA, the CDR3 is TGTGCCAGCAGCTTAGCGGGACAGGGTGGCTACGAGCAGTACTTC.

This chain links TRBV15 with TRBJ2-3; 14 bases align to TRBD2. Losses at the gene ends were 6 bases for V and 3 bases for J; bases not matched to a gene: 5. This CDR3 is built from 16 residues. Germline loops: CDR1 LNHNV, CDR2 YYDKDF (reference sequence). The CDR3 loop reads CATSPGTSGSTDTQYF. CDR3 DNA: TGTGCCACCAGTCCGGGGACTAGCGGGAGTACAGATACGCAGTATTTT.